This T cell receptor beta chain emerged from a study of cytomegalovirus exposure and HLA in healthy donors. TCRdb's table, derived via immunoSEQ multiplex PCR, lists solely in-frame clones and lacks some. The sample comprises about 65,000 clones, about 91% of which are singletons, and 1% to 1.5% rests with the top ten. The ends were cut back, 0 bases at V and 8 bases at J, with 8 bases in the middle. Germline V gene data show CDR1 as SGDLS and CDR2 as YYNGEE. The CDR3 contains 12 residues. Sequencing input: PBMCs. The sequence came from a woman younger than 35 in good health and CMV-seronegative. The rearrangement joins TRBV9 to TRBJ1-1; possibly TRBD1 for D (5 bases). This CDR3 reads CASSVDDREAFF. DNA for the CDR3: TGTGCCAGCAGCGTAGATGACAGAGAAGCTTTCTTT.